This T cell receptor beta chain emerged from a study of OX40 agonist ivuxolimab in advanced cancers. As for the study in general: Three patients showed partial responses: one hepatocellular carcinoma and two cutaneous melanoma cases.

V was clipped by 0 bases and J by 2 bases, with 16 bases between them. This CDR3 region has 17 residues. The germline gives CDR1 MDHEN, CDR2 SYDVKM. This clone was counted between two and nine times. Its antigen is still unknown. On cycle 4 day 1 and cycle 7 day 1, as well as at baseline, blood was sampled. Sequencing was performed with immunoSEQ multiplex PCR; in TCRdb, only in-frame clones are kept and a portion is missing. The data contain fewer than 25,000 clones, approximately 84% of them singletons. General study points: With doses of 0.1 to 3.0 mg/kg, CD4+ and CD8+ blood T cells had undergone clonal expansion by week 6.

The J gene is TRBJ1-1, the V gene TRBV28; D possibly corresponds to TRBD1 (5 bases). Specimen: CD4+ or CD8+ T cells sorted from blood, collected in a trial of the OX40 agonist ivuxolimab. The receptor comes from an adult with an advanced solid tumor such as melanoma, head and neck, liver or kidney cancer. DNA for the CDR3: TGTGCCAGCAGTTTATGGGGCGGGGGGACCCGTAACACTGAAGCTTTCTTT. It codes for CASSLWGGGTRNTEAFF. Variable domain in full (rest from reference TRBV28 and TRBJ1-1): DVKVTQSSRYLVKRTGEKVFLECVQDMDHENMFWYRQDPGLGLRLIYFSYDVKMKEKGDIPEGYSVSREKKERFSLILESASTNQTSMYLCASSLWGGGTRNTEAFFGQGTRLTVV.